This T cell receptor beta chain originates from a study of glioma-infiltrating T cells after dendritic cell vaccination. Study context: Dendritic cells derived from monocytes and pulsed with autologous tumor lysate formed the vaccine.

As for time point: after dendritic cell vaccination, including at tumor progression/relapse. This clone has only a few counts. V lost 0 bases to trimming and J lost 0 bases, with 9 bases between them. Per germline, CDR1 LNHNV and CDR2 YYDKDF (reference sequence). The CDR3 loop spans 16 amino acids. The primer mix had 60 V beta and 13 J beta primers. Profiling relied on immunoSEQ multiplex PCR, and the TCRdb table lists in-frame clones only, not all of them. The sample shows roughly 100,000 clones, around 89% of them seen only once. The TCR sequence derives from a human donor with glioblastoma. Sequenced material: blood, taken after dendritic cell vaccination. J is TRBJ1-5 and V is TRBV15; D is undetermined. The CDR3 loop is CATSRDGSDSNQPQHF. CDR3 nucleotides: TGTGCCACCAGCAGAGACGGGTCTGATAGCAATCAGCCCCAGCATTTT.